This record looks at one TCR beta chain sequence and its context. The antigen remains unidentified. TCRdb independently ran MiXCR on the RT-PCR reads; one entry per CDR3 protein. The data show hundreds of thousands of distinct CDR3 sequences, with over 9.5% seen just once and about 12% held by the top ten. This entry is derived from a study of response to subunit inactivated influenza vaccine. Study-level findings and limits: Authors suggested seasonal influenza vaccinations each recruit few new T cells.

This CDR3 comprises 17 residues. The germline V gene encodes CDR1 SGHRS and CDR2 YFSETQ. After removal of 0 bases from V and 5 bases from J, the junction contained 8 bases not matched to a gene. The sequenced sample was PBMCs from blood, obtained about 6 weeks after vaccination. The origin of this receptor is a man aged 45 to 65 who received an inactivated influenza vaccine. The chain employs TRBV5-1 and TRBJ2-5; TRBD2 matches 12 bases. The CDR3 spells CASSLGWTSGVQETQYF. As DNA, the CDR3 is TGCGCCAGCAGCTTGGGATGGACTAGCGGGGTCCAGGAGACCCAGTACTTC.